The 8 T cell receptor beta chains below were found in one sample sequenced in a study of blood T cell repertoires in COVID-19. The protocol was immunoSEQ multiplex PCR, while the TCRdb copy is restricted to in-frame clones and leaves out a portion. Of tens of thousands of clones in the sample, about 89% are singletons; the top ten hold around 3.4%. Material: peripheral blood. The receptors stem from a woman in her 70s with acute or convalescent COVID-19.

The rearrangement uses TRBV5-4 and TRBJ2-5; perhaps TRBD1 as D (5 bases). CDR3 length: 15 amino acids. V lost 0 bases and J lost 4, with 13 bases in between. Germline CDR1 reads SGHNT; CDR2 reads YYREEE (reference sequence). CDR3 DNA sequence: TGTGCCAGCAGCTTGGTCAATAAAAGGGGAGAGACCCAGTACTTC. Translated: CASSLVNKRGETQYF.

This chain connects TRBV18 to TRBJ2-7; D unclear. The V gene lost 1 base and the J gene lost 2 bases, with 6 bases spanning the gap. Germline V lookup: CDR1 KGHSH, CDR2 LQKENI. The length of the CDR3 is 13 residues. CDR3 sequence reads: CASSPRQTYEQYF. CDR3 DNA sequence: TGTGCCAGCTCACCACGACAAACCTACGAGCAGTACTTC. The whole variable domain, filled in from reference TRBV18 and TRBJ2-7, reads NAGVMQNPRHLVRRRGQEARLRCSPMKGHSHVYWYRQLPEEGLKFMVYLQKENIIDESGMPKERFSAEFPKEGPSILRIQQVVRGDSAAYFCASSPRQTYEQYFGPGTRLTVT.

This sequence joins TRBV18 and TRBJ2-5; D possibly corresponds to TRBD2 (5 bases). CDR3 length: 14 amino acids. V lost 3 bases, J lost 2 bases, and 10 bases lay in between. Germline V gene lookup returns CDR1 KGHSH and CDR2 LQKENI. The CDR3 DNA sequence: TGTGCCAGCTCACCCCGGGAACTACAAGAGACCCAGTACTTC. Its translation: CASSPRELQETQYF.

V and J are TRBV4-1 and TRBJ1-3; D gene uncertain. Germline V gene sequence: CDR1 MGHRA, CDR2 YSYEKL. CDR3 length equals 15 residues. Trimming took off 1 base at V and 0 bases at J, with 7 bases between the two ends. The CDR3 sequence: CASSQVHTSGNTIYF. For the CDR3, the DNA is TGCGCCAGCAGCCAAGTTCACACCTCTGGAAACACCATATATTTT.

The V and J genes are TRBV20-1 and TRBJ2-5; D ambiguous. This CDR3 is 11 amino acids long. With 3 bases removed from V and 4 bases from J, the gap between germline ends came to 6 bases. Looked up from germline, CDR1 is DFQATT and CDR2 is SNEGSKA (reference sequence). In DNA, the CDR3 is TGCAGTGCTAGTTCGGGAGAGACCCAGTACTTC. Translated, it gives CSASSGETQYF.

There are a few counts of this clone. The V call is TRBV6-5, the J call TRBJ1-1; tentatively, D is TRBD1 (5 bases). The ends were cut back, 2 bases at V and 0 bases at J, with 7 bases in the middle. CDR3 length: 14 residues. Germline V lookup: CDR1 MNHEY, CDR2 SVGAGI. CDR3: CASSYRQMNTEAFF. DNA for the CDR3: TGTGCCAGCAGTTACCGACAGATGAACACTGAAGCTTTCTTT.

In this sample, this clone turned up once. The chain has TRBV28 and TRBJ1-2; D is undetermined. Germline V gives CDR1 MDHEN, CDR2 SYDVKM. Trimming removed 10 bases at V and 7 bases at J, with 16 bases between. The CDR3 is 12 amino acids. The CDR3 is CATAYSAGGYTF. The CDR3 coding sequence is TGTGCCACCGCTTATTCAGCGGGTGGCTACACCTTC.

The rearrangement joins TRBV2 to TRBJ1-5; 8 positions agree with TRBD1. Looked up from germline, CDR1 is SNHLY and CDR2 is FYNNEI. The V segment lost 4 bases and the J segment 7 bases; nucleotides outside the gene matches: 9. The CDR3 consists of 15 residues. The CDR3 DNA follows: TGTGCCAGCAGTGCAGGGGGCGGGATGGGGCAGCCCCAGCATTTT. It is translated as CASSAGGGMGQPQHF.